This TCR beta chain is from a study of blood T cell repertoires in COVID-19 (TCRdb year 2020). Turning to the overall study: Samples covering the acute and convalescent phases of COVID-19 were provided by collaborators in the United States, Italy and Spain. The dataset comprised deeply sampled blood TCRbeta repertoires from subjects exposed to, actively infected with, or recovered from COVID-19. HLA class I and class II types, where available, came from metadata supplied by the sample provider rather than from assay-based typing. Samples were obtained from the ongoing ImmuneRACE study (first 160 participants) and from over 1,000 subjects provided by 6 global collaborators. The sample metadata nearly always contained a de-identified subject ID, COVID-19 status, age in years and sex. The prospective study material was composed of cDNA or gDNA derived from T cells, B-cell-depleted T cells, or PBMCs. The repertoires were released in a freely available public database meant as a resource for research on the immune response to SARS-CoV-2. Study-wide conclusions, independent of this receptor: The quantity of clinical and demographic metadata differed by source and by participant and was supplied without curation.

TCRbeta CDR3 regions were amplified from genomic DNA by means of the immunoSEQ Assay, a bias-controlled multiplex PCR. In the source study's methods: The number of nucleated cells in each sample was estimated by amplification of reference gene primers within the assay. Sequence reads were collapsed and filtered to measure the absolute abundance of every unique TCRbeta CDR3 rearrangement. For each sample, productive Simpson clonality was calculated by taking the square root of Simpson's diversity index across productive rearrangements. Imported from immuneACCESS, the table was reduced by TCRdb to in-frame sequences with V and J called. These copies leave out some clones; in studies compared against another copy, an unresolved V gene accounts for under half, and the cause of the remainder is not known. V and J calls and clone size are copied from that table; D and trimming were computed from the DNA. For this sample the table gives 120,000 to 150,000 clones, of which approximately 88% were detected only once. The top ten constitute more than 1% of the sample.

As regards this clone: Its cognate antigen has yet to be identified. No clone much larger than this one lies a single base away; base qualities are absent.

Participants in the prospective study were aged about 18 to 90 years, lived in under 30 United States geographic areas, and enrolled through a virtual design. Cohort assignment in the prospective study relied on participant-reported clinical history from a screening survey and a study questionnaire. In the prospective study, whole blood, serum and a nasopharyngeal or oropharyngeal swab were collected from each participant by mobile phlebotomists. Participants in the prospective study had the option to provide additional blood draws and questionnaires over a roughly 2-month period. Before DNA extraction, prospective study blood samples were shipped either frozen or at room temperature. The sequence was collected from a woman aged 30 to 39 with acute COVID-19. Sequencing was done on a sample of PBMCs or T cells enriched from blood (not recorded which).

CDR3 region: CASSYTPGTGAEAFF. The DNA is as follows: TGTGCCAGCAGTTACACCCCAGGGACAGGGGCTGAAGCTTTCTTT. Recombination joined TRBV6-5 with TRBJ1-1, with 10 bases aligning to TRBD1. From the cysteine through the phenylalanine, the CDR3 covers 15 amino acids. Just CDR3 DNA is preserved here, 45 bases in frame from base 1. CDR1 and CDR2 (MNHEY, SVGAGI) derive from the germline V gene. Trimmed from V: 2 bases; trimmed from J: 6 bases; junction bases lacking a gene match: 6.